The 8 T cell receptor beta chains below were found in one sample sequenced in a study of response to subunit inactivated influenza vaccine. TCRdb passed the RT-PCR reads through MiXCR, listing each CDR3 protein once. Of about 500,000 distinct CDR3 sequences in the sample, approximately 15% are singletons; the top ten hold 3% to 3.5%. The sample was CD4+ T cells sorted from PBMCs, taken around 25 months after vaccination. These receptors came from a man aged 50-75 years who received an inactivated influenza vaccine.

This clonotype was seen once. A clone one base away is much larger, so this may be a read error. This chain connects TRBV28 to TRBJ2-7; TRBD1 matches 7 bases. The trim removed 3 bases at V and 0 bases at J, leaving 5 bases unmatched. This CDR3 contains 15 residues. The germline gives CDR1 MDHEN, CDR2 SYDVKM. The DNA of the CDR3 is TGTGCCAGCAGTTTGCCGACAGGGAGCTCCTACGAGCAGTACTTC. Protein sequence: CASSLPTGSSYEQYF.

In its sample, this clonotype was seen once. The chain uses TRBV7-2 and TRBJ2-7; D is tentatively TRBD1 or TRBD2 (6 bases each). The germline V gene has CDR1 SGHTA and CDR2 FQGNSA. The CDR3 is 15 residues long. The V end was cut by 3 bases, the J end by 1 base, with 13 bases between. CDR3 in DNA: TGTGCCAGCAGCTTGAAAGGGGGGACGTCCTACGAGCAGTACTTC. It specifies CASSLKGGTSYEQYF. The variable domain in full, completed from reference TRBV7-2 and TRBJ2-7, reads GAGVSQSPSNKVTEKGKDVELRCDPISGHTALYWYRQSLGQGLEFLIYFQGNSAPDKSGLPSDRFSAERTGGSVSTLTIQRTQQEDSAVYLCASSLKGGTSYEQYFGPGTRLTVT.

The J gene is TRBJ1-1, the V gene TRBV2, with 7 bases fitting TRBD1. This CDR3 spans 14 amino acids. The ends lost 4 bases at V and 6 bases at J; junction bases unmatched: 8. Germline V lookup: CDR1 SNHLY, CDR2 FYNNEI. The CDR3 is CASSGVTGEAEAFF. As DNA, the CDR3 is TGTGCCAGCAGTGGGGTTACAGGGGAGGCTGAAGCTTTCTTT. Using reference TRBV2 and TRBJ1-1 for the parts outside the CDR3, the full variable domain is EPEVTQTPSHQVTQMGQEVILRCVPISNHLYFYWYRQILGQKVEFLVSFYNNEISEKSEIFDDQFSVERPDGSNFTLKIRSTKLEDSAMYFCASSGVTGEAEAFFGQGTRLTVV.

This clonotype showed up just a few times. The DNA for the CDR3 is TGTGCCACCCGAGGGGGAATAGACTACTACGAGCAGTACTTC. This gives the protein CATRGGIDYYEQYF. The rearrangement joins TRBV2 to TRBJ2-7; a weak D match, TRBD1 (6 bases). CDR3 size: 14 residues. V dropped 10 bases and J dropped 3 bases, with 19 bases sitting between them. Germline lookup yields CDR1 SNHLY and CDR2 FYNNEI.

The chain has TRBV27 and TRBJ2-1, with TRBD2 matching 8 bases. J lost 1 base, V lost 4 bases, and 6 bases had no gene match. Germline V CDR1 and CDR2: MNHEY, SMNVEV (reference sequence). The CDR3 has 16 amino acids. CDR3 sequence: CASSYRSGSSYNEQFF. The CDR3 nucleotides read TGTGCCAGCAGTTATAGAAGCGGGAGTTCCTACAATGAGCAGTTCTTC.

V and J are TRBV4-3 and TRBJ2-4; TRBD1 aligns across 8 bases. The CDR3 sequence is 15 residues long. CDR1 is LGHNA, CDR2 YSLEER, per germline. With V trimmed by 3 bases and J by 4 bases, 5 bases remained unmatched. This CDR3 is CASSHTGGIKNIQYF. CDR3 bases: TGCGCCAGCAGCCATACAGGGGGTATTAAAAACATTCAGTACTTC.

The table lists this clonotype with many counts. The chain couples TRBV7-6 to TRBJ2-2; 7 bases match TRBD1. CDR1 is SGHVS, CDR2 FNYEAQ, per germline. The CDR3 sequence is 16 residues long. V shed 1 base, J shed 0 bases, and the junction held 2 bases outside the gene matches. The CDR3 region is CASSLEGGSNTGELFF. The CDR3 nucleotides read TGTGCCAGCAGCTTAGAAGGGGGCTCGAACACCGGGGAGCTGTTTTTT.

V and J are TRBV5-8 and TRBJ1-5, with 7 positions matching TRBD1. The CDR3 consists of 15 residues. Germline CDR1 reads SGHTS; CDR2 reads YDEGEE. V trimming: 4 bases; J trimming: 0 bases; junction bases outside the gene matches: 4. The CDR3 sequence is CASSPGTDSNQPQHF. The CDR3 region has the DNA TGTGCCAGCAGCCCGGGGACAGATAGCAATCAGCCCCAGCATTTT.